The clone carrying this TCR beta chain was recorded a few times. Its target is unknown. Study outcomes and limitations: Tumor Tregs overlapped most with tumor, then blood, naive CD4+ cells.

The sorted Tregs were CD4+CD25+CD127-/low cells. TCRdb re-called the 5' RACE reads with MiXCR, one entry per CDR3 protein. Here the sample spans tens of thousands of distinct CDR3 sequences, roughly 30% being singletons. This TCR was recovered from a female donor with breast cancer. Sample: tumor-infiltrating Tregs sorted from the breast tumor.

Here the CDR3 DNA reads TGCAGCGTTGACCCCACAGGGACGAGCTCCTACAATGAGCAGTTCTTC. Amino acids: CSVDPTGTSSYNEQFF. The rearrangement links TRBV29-1 to TRBJ2-1; D is perhaps TRBD1 (6 bases). CDR3 length equals 16 residues. The V gene's germline CDR1 is SQVTM and CDR2 ANQGSEA. V was clipped by 3 bases and J by 0 bases, with 15 bases between them.